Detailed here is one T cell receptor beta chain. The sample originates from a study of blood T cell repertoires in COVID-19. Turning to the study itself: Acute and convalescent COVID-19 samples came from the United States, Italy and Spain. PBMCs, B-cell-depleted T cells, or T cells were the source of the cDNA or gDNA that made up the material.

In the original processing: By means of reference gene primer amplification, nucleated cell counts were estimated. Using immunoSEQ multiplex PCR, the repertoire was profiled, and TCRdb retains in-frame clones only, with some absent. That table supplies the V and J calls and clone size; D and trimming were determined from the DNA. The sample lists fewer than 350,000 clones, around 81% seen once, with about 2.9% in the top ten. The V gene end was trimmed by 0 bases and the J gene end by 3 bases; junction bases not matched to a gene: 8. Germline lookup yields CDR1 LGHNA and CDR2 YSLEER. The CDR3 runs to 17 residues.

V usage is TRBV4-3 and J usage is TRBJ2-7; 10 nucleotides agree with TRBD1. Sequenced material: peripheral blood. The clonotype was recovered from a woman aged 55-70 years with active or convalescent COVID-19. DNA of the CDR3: TGCGCCAGCAGCCAAGATAAATTGTGGACAGGGGGCTACGAGCAGTACTTC. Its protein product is CASSQDKLWTGGYEQYF.